This is a list of T cell receptor beta chains from one sample in a study of human T cells and chemical hapten exposure. TCRdb called the RACE reads again in MiXCR, with one record for every CDR3 protein. This sample has some 83,000 distinct CDR3 sequences, with around a tenth found just once. The material was whole blood, obtained in connection with sensitization to the hapten diphenylcyclopropenone (DPC). The source of these receptors is a woman aged 50 to 60 with alopecia areata. Some clones in this sample may be carry-over from other donors' samples. Each CDR3 is given with its conserved first and last residue. A D gene is named only where the DNA matches it firmly. Size is stated for part of the rows, as once, few or many counts, or as a class when the clone is expanded.

v_gene	d_gene	len	abundance	j_gene	CDR3aa	CDR3nt
TRBV20-1	NA	13	many	TRBJ1-2	CSARDTADYGYTF	TGCAGTGCCAGGGACACCGCCGACTATGGCTACACCTTC
TRBV28	TRBD1	16	few	TRBJ2-2	CASSPLGTGVAGELFF	TGTGCCAGCAGCCCCTTAGGGACAGGGGTCGCCGGGGAGCTGTTTTTT
TRBV27	NA	13	many	TRBJ2-7	CASSLGTDYEQYF	TGTGCCAGCAGTTTGGGGACGGACTACGAGCAGTACTTC
TRBV20-1	NA	11	NA	TRBJ2-1	CSARPYNEQFF	TGCAGTGCTAGACCTTACAATGAGCAGTTCTTC
TRBV12-3/TRBV12-4	TRBD1	17	few	TRBJ2-2	CASSPHPLTGVTGELFF	TGTGCCAGCAGTCCCCACCCTCTGACAGGGGTAACCGGGGAGCTGTTTTTT
TRBV18	TRBD2	16	NA	TRBJ2-3	CASSPRAGEMTDTQYF	TGTGCCAGCTCACCTCGTGCGGGGGAGATGACAGATACGCAGTATTTT
TRBV6-2/TRBV6-3	TRBD1	13	many	TRBJ2-7	CASIETGKGEQYF	TGTGCCAGCATCGAGACAGGGAAAGGCGAGCAGTACTTC
TRBV28	TRBD1	15	NA	TRBJ1-5	CASRTQGNGNQPQHF	TGTGCCAGCAGGACACAGGGGAACGGCAATCAGCCCCAGCATTTT
TRBV27	NA	13	NA	TRBJ2-2	CASSLSGWGELFF	TGTGCCAGCAGTTTATCCGGATGGGGGGAGCTGTTTTTT
TRBV11-2	NA	14	NA	TRBJ1-2	CASSFISQGNGYTF	TGTGCCAGCAGCTTTATATCCCAGGGGAATGGCTACACCTTC
TRBV15	TRBD2	18	few	TRBJ2-7	CATSRDRGLAGGIYEQYF	TGTGCCACCAGCAGAGATCGGGGACTAGCGGGAGGGATCTACGAGCAGTACTTC
TRBV6-5	NA	15	many	TRBJ1-4	CASSTLLGRGEKLFF	TGTGCCAGCAGTACCCTCCTGGGCCGGGGTGAAAAACTGTTTTTT
TRBV7-9	NA	13	many	TRBJ2-5	CASSSGLKETQYF	TGTGCCAGCAGCTCCGGACTCAAAGAGACCCAGTACTTC